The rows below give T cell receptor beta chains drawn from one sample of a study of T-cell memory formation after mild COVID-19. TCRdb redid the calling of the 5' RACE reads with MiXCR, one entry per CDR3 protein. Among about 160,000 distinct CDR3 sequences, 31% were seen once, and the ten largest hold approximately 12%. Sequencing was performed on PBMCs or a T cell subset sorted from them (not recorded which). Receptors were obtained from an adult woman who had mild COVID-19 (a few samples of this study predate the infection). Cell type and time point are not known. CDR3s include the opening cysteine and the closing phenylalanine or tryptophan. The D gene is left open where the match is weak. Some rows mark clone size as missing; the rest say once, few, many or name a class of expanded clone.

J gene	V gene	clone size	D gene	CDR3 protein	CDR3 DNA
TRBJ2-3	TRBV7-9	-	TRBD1	CASDRTGGVADTQYF	TGTGCCAGCGATCGGACAGGGGGCGTCGCAGATACGCAGTATTTT
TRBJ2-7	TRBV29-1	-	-	CSVTAPPAYEQYF	TGCAGCGTGACAGCTCCGCCGGCCTACGAGCAGTACTTC
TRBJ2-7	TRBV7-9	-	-	CASRAAQNYEQYF	TGTGCCAGCAGGGCAGCCCAGAACTACGAGCAGTACTTC
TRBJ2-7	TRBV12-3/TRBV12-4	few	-	CASSLRIFYEQYF	TGTGCCAGCAGTTTAAGGATCTTCTACGAGCAGTACTTC
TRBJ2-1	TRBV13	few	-	CASSLRGGSFSYNEQFF	TGTGCCAGCAGCTTAAGGGGGGGGTCCTTCTCCTACAATGAGCAGTTCTTC
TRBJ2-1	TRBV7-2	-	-	CASSRERKGERFF	TGTGCCAGCAGCCGGGAAAGGAAGGGGGAGCGGTTCTTC
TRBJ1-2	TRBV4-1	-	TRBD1	CASSPTLTQGQGRGYTF	TGCGCCAGCAGCCCGACCCTTACACAGGGGCAGGGTAGGGGCTACACCTTC
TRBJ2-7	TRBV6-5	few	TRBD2	CASSFSGGGPYEQYF	TGTGCCAGCAGTTTCTCCGGGGGGGGTCCCTACGAGCAGTACTTC
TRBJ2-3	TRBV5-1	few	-	CASSLRSSPDTQYF	TGCGCCAGCAGCTTGAGGAGCTCCCCAGATACGCAGTATTTT
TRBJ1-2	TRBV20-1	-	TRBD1	CSASASPGTGEGYTF	TGCAGTGCTAGCGCCAGCCCCGGGACAGGGGAAGGCTACACCTTC
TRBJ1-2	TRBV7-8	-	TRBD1	CASSVRGQARSNYGYTF	TGTGCCAGCAGCGTACGGGGACAGGCACGAAGTAACTATGGCTACACCTTC
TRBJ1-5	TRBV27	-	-	CASGPGGAGQPQHF	TGTGCCAGCGGTCCTGGGGGAGCAGGACAGCCCCAGCATTTT
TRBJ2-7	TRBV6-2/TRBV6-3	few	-	CASSILADVMLGQYF	TGTGCCAGCAGTATCCTAGCCGACGTAATGCTTGGGCAGTACTTC
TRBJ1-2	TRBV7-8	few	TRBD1	CASSLGAGGGWNYGYTF	TGTGCCAGCAGCTTAGGGGCAGGGGGAGGGTGGAACTATGGCTACACCTTC
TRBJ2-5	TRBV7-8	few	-	CASSLEQGGETQYF	TGTGCCAGCAGCCTGGAACAGGGCGGGGAGACCCAGTACTTC
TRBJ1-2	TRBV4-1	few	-	CASSTTRGDYGYTF	TGCGCCAGCAGCACTACTCGGGGCGATTATGGCTACACCTTC
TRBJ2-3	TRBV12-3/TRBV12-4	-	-	CASSFGRTDTQYF	TGTGCCAGCAGTTTTGGGCGGACAGATACGCAGTATTTT
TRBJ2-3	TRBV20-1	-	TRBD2	CSASPRRGGPTDTQYF	TGCAGTGCATCCCCTAGGCGGGGGGGCCCCACAGATACGCAGTATTTT
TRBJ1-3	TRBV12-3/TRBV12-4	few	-	CASTPVGQRSGNTIYF	TGTGCCAGCACCCCCGTAGGGCAACGCTCTGGAAACACCATATATTTT
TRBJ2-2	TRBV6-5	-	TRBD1	CASSPLPVTGQNTGELFF	TGTGCCAGCAGTCCTCTCCCAGTGACAGGGCAGAACACCGGGGAGCTGTTTTTT
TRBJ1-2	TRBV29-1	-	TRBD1	CSVELEGAYGYTF	TGCAGCGTGGAGCTAGAGGGGGCTTATGGCTACACCTTC
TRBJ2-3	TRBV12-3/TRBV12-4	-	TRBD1	CASSRQGFTDTQYF	TGTGCCAGCAGCAGACAGGGATTCACAGATACGCAGTATTTT
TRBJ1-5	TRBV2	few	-	CASSAQVNQPQHF	TGTGCCAGCAGTGCCCAGGTCAATCAGCCCCAGCATTTT
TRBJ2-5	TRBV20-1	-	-	CSASPAGRYQETQYF	TGCAGTGCTAGTCCGGCGGGGAGGTACCAAGAGACCCAGTACTTC
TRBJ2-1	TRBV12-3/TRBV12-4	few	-	CASSPRGEQFF	TGTGCCAGCAGTCCCCGAGGTGAGCAGTTCTTC
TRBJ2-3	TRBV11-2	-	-	CASTLEGGALGGQYF	TGTGCCAGCACCTTGGAGGGCGGGGCTTTGGGTGGGCAGTATTTT
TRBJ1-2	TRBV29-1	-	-	CSVAGTINYGYTF	TGCAGCGTTGCCGGGACAATAAACTATGGCTACACCTTC
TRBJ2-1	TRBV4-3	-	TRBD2	CASSQEASGMMYEQFF	TGCGCCAGCAGCCAAGAGGCTAGCGGGATGATGTATGAGCAGTTCTTC
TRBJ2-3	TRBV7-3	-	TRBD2	CASSSRMFSSGSSDTQYF	TGTGCCAGCAGCTCCCGAATGTTTAGTAGCGGGAGTTCAGATACGCAGTATTTT
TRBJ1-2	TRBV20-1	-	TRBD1	CSARSGGVYGYTF	TGCAGTGCTAGATCAGGGGGCGTCTATGGCTACACCTTC
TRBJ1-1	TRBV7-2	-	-	CASSLRRSITEAFF	TGTGCCAGCAGCCTTAGAAGGTCTATCACTGAAGCTTTCTTT
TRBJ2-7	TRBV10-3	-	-	CAISESSSRHSSYEQYF	TGTGCCATCAGTGAGTCGAGTTCGCGCCACAGCTCCTACGAGCAGTACTTC
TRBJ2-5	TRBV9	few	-	CASSTSTKGETQYF	TGTGCCAGCTCGACCTCGACAAAAGGGGAGACCCAGTACTTC
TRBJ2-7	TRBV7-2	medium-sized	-	CASSLASPYEQYF	TGTGCCAGCAGCTTAGCGTCGCCCTACGAGCAGTACTTC
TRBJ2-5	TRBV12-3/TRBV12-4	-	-	CASRGNTEETQYF	TGTGCCAGTCGAGGGAACACAGAAGAGACCCAGTACTTC
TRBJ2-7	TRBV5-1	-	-	CASSLDLWVGPFSYEQYF	TGCGCCAGCAGCTTGGATCTTTGGGTTGGGCCCTTCTCCTACGAGCAGTACTTC
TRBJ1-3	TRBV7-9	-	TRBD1	CASSPNQGQAVSGNTIYF	TGTGCCAGCAGCCCCAACCAAGGACAGGCCGTCTCTGGAAACACCATATATTTT
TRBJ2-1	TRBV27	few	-	CASSSVGHQSSYNEQFF	TGTGCCAGCAGTTCCGTGGGACACCAGAGCTCCTACAATGAGCAGTTCTTC
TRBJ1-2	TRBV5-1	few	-	CASSPGRERVFDGYTF	TGCGCCAGCAGCCCCGGACGGGAAAGGGTTTTCGATGGCTACACCTTC
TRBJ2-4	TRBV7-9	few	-	CASSPALGGKNIQYF	TGTGCCAGCAGCCCAGCCCTGGGAGGCAAAAACATTCAGTACTTC
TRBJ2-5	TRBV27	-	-	CASSPGCVETQYF	TGTGCCAGCAGTCCGGGGTGCGTGGAGACCCAGTACTTC